This is a list of T cell receptor beta chains from one sample in a study of T cell repertoires in cytomegalovirus infection. Using its own MiXCR run on the reads, TCRdb lists one record per CDR3 protein. The sample consists of around 750,000 distinct CDR3 sequences, about 30% of them appearing once. These receptors have no identified antigens. The specimen was cultured CD8+ T cells from PBMCs, collected from culture after CMV antigen stimulation. Source of these receptors: a human donor in good health (CMV status not recorded). Some clones in this sample may be carry-over from other donors' samples. Each CDR3 is given with its conserved first and last residue. The D gene is left open where the match is weak. Not every row has a clone size; where given, it reads once, few, many or a size class.

J | V | size | D | DNA | CDR3
TRBJ2-3 | TRBV27 | few | . | TGTGCCAGCAGTTTAACCCCCAGAGGCGCAGATACGCAGTATTTT | CASSLTPRGADTQYF
TRBJ2-3 | TRBV7-9 | . | . | TGTGCCAGCAGCCCAGAGCAAAGCACAGATACGCAGTATTTT | CASSPEQSTDTQYF
TRBJ2-7 | TRBV7-8 | many | TRBD1 | TGTGCCAGCAGCCGGGACAGGGTTCTGAGCGAGCAGTACTTC | CASSRDRVLSEQYF
TRBJ2-1 | TRBV12-3/TRBV12-4 | few | . | TGTGCCAGCAGTTTGCCGGGGCGACGGGGCGATGAGCAGTTCTTC | CASSLPGRRGDEQFF
TRBJ2-7 | TRBV6-5 | few | . | TGTGCCAGCAGTTACTTTGTTCCGGGGTCCTTCTACGAGCAGTACTTC | CASSYFVPGSFYEQYF
TRBJ1-1 | TRBV4-1 | . | . | TGCGCCAGCAGCCTCTCAGGGTACCTGAACACTGAAGCTTTCTTT | CASSLSGYLNTEAFF
TRBJ1-1 | TRBV6-2/TRBV6-3 | . | . | TGTGCCAGCAGTTACTCAAAAGCGAACACTGAAGCTTTCTTT | CASSYSKANTEAFF
TRBJ1-1 | TRBV6-5 | few | . | TGTGCCAGCAGTTATGCAGGGACGAACACTGAAGCTTTCTTT | CASSYAGTNTEAFF
TRBJ2-1 | TRBV27 | few | . | TGTGCCAGCAGTTTATTGGGTAGCGGCATAGGGGTGAATGAGCAGTTCTTC | CASSLLGSGIGVNEQFF
TRBJ2-1 | TRBV27 | few | . | TGTGCCAGCAGTTCCTCAGATGAATTGGATGAGCAGTTCTTC | CASSSSDELDEQFF
TRBJ2-3 | TRBV4-1 | few | TRBD2 | TGCGCCAGCAGCGCGAGGACCGTAGCGGGGGGGCCGGATACGCAGTATTTT | CASSARTVAGGPDTQYF
TRBJ2-7 | TRBV7-6 | . | . | TGTGCCAGCAGCTCCCGACAGGACTCCTACGAGCAGTACTTC | CASSSRQDSYEQYF
TRBJ1-1 | TRBV12-3/TRBV12-4 | many | . | TGTGCCAGCAGCCTTAGCGAGGTTGGAGCTTTCTTT | CASSLSEVGAFF
TRBJ2-1 | TRBV10-3 | few | . | TGTGCCATCAGTGGAGGCCTTATGGGAGAGCAGTTCTTC | CAISGGLMGEQFF
TRBJ1-5 | TRBV15 | few | TRBD1 | TGTGCCACCAGCAGAGATCGCAGACAGGGACTCAATCAGCCCCAGCATTTT | CATSRDRRQGLNQPQHF
TRBJ2-1 | TRBV4-2 | few | TRBD2 | TGTGCCAGCAGCCCCGATGGACTAGCGGGGGGGCCCTACAATGAGCAGTTCTTC | CASSPDGLAGGPYNEQFF
TRBJ1-2 | TRBV20-1 | . | TRBD1 | TGCAGTGCTACCTACCGGGACAGGGGAGAAGATGGCTACACCTTC | CSATYRDRGEDGYTF
TRBJ1-5 | TRBV6-2/TRBV6-3 | few | . | TGTGCCAGCAGTTATCTCCGGGCGCGGCAGCCTAGGGAACATCAGCCCCAGCATTTT | CASSYLRARQPREHQPQHF
TRBJ2-1 | TRBV20-1 | few | . | TGCAGTGCTAGAGGAAGGCCGGGGGTGGTCAATGAGCAGTTCTTC | CSARGRPGVVNEQFF
TRBJ1-6 | TRBV27 | . | TRBD1 | TGTGCCAGCAGTTTAGGGACAGAGAATTCACCCCTCCACTTT | CASSLGTENSPLHF
TRBJ2-2 | TRBV4-1 | . | . | TGCGCCAGCAGCCTAGCACGGGTGAACACCGGGGAGCTGTTTTTT | CASSLARVNTGELFF
TRBJ2-5 | TRBV29-1 | . | . | TGCAGCGTTGTCCAGCGGGAGACCCAGTACTTC | CSVVQRETQYF
TRBJ2-3 | TRBV10-3 | . | . | TGTGCCATCAGTGACCCGGGAAGACAGCGGTATTTT | CAISDPGRQRYF
TRBJ2-1 | TRBV27 | . | . | TGTGCCAGCAGTGGCTGGGGGGGCCTCTACAATGAGCAGTTCTTC | CASSGWGGLYNEQFF
TRBJ1-5 | TRBV28 | . | . | TGTGCCAGCAGTTTACACCCAGGGGGCAATCAGCCCCAGCATTTT | CASSLHPGGNQPQHF
TRBJ2-2 | TRBV6-5 | few | TRBD2 | TGTGCCAGCAGTTACTCCGGGACTAGCGGGACCACCGGGGAGCTGTTTTTT | CASSYSGTSGTTGELFF
TRBJ2-1 | TRBV3-1 | . | TRBD2 | TGTGCCAGCAGCCAATCTGACCCAGCGGGGGGCCGGAATTACAATGAGCAGTTCTTC | CASSQSDPAGGRNYNEQFF
TRBJ1-2 | TRBV6-6 | . | . | TGTGCCAGCAGTTCAATGCTCTGGGGGGTGATAAATGGCTACACCTTC | CASSSMLWGVINGYTF
TRBJ1-2 | TRBV27 | . | TRBD1 | TGTGCCAGCAGTGTGACAGGGGGAGAGGAGGGCTACACCTTC | CASSVTGGEEGYTF
TRBJ1-2 | TRBV7-2 | once | TRBD1 | TGTGCCAGCAGCCCGTGGGACAGATCTAACTATGGCTACACCTTC | CASSPWDRSNYGYTF
TRBJ2-7 | TRBV6-1 | few | . | TGTGCCAGCAGTCGGTCCTATGACAGCTACGAGCAGTACTTC | CASSRSYDSYEQYF
TRBJ2-5 | TRBV7-2 | many | . | TGTGCCAGCAGCTTAAACAGGGAAGAGACCCAGTACTTC | CASSLNREETQYF
TRBJ2-5 | TRBV12-3/TRBV12-4 | . | TRBD1 | TGTGCCAGCCGGGACAGACTAGAGACCCAGTACTTC | CASRDRLETQYF
TRBJ2-5 | TRBV7-6 | . | . | TGTGCCAACTGGCCCCGAGCGGGCTCAAAGACCCAGTACTTC | CANWPRAGSKTQYF
TRBJ1-1 | TRBV7-9 | . | . | TGTGCCAGCAGCTTAGGTGAGATGTGCAGCGAAGCTTTCTTT | CASSLGEMCSEAFF
TRBJ2-1 | TRBV4-2 | . | . | TGTGCCAGCAGCCAGAGGACAAACAATGAGCAGTTCTTC | CASSQRTNNEQFF
TRBJ2-1 | TRBV27 | . | . | TGTGCCAGCAGTGATGGGACCGAGGGTGATGAGCAGTTCTTC | CASSDGTEGDEQFF
TRBJ1-2 | TRBV2 | few | . | TGTGCCATTTGGCGGGGTCTAATCGGTGGCTACACCTTC | CAIWRGLIGGYTF
TRBJ1-2 | TRBV7-9 | few | TRBD1 | TGTGCCAGCAGCTCTCTAGGAAGACAGGGGGAAGACTATGGCTACACCTTC | CASSSLGRQGEDYGYTF
TRBJ2-1 | TRBV24-1 | . | . | TGTGCCACCAGTGATCCCCGGTGGCCCTACAATGAGCAGTTCTTC | CATSDPRWPYNEQFF
TRBJ2-1 | TRBV24-1 | few | TRBD1 | TGTGCCACCAGTGTGACAGGGACGTCCTACAATGAGCAGTTCTTC | CATSVTGTSYNEQFF
TRBJ2-5 | TRBV7-9 | . | . | TGTGCCAGCAGCCAAAATGAGGGGCTGGACCAAGAGACCCAGTACTTC | CASSQNEGLDQETQYF
TRBJ2-2 | TRBV7-7 | few | . | TGTGCTAGCAGCTCGCAGGCCCAACGGAACACCGGGGAGCTGTTTTTT | CASSSQAQRNTGELFF
TRBJ2-7 | TRBV3-1 | once | TRBD2 | TGTGCCAGCAGCTACCACTCGGGGGGGTCCAGCTCCTACGAGCAGTACTTC | CASSYHSGGSSSYEQYF
TRBJ1-1 | TRBV27 | . | . | TGTGCCAGCAGTCTGTTGGGACCGAACACTGAAGCTTTCTTT | CASSLLGPNTEAFF
TRBJ2-1 | TRBV7-9 | . | TRBD2 | TGTGCCAGCAGCTTAGTCTCTGGGACTAGCGGTGGGGGGAATGAGCAGTTCTTC | CASSLVSGTSGGGNEQFF
TRBJ2-1 | TRBV7-3 | . | TRBD2 | TGTGCCAGCAGCCCCTCGGGGACTAGCAATGAGCAGTTCTTC | CASSPSGTSNEQFF
TRBJ1-4 | TRBV6-2/TRBV6-3 | . | . | TGTGCCAGCAGTTACCGGCTACCCAATGAAAAACTGTTTTTT | CASSYRLPNEKLFF
TRBJ2-6 | TRBV6-6 | . | . | TGTGCCAGCAGTTACAGCAGGGCTGGGGCCAACGTCCTGACTTTC | CASSYSRAGANVLTF
TRBJ1-4 | TRBV20-1 | few | . | TGCAGTGCAAGGGGACCCCTGGGGGCAACTAATGAAAAACTGTTTTTT | CSARGPLGATNEKLFF
TRBJ2-3 | TRBV14 | . | . | TGTGCCAGCAGCCAAGAGGGCGACACAGATACGCAGTATTTT | CASSQEGDTDTQYF
TRBJ2-5 | TRBV9 | . | . | TGTGCCAGCAGCGTATCCTCAGTAAGGGAGACCCAGTACTTC | CASSVSSVRETQYF